This TCR beta chain was retrieved from a study of T-cell reconstitution after alpha-beta-depleted transplantation in children. The CDR3 has 16 amino acids. Trimming pared 5 bases from V and 7 bases from J, leaving 19 bases between. Germline loops: CDR1 SGHRS, CDR2 YFSETQ. This clonotype turned up a few times. Its antigen is not known. It was with unique molecular identifiers that the TCRbeta library was prepared. TCRdb passed the PCR reads through MiXCR, listing each CDR3 protein once. In the table there are 450,000 to 550,000 distinct CDR3 sequences, 10% to 12% of which are singletons. Overall study findings and caveats: At around two months after transplant, the alpha-beta T cells were reportedly derived from several hundred expanded clones that came from non-depleted graft cells. Diversity and T-cell counts at one year after transplant derived mostly from new T cells.

The receptor comes from a female patient between 2 and 15 years old who had a stem cell transplant for aplastic anemia, so the T cells may come from the graft donor. The material sequenced was PBMCs, mostly from graft donor cells, taken 180 days after TCRalphabeta/CD19-depleted stem cell transplant. The chain is built from TRBV5-1 and TRBJ1-6; possible D gene TRBD1, 6 bases. The chain's CDR3 is CASRPTGTPGNSPLHF. As DNA, the CDR3 is TGCGCCAGCAGACCCACAGGGACCCCGGGAAATTCACCCCTCCACTTT.